A single sample is the source of the 30 T cell receptor beta chains below, sequenced in a study of early T cells in non-severe SARS-CoV-2 infection. TCRdb re-called the 5' RACE reads through MiXCR, storing one row per CDR3 protein. The sample has 45,000 or so distinct CDR3 sequences, about 4% seen once; the top ten hold approximately 3%. Sequencing was done on a sample of whole blood. These TCRs come from an adult who was a healthcare worker with PCR-confirmed SARS-CoV-2 infection or an uninfected control (not recorded which).

This clonotype was detected ten times or more. This chain's CDR3 is CASSPDRGYTDTQYF. DNA of the CDR3: TGTGCCAGCAGTCCGGACAGGGGGTACACAGATACGCAGTATTTT. V is TRBV5-6 and J is TRBJ2-3, with 10 positions matching TRBD1. CDR3 length equals 15 residues. Germline CDR1 reads SGHDT; CDR2 reads YYEEEE. The ends lost 5 bases at V and 2 bases at J; junction bases unmatched: 5.

This clonotype was seen repeatedly, ten times or more. The V and J genes are TRBV20-1 and TRBJ1-4, with a tentative D call TRBD1 (6 bases). Germline V gene lookup returns CDR1 DFQATT and CDR2 SNEGSKA (reference sequence). This CDR3 comprises 14 residues. V dropped 0 bases and J dropped 7 bases, with 12 bases sitting between them. CDR3 amino acids: CSAREGGMGEKLFF. In DNA, the CDR3 is TGCAGTGCTAGAGAAGGGGGAATGGGTGAAAAACTGTTTTTT.

This clonotype came up many times. This chain joins TRBV18 and TRBJ2-5; D remains ambiguous. The length of the CDR3 is 15 residues. CDR1 is KGHSH and CDR2 is LQKENI in the germline V gene. V was pared by 1 base and J by 0 bases, with 9 bases between. The CDR3 nucleotides are TGTGCCAGCTCACCACTCTCCGAAAACCAAGAGACCCAGTACTTC. Amino acid sequence: CASSPLSENQETQYF.

This clonotype was seen only a few times. The chain couples TRBV12-2 to TRBJ2-4. TRBV12-2 is classified as a pseudogene. This CDR3 has 15 residues. CDR3 coding DNA: TGTGCAAGTCGCTTAGAGGGGCTAGCCAAAAACATTCAGTACTTC. The encoded protein is CASRLEGLAKNIQYF.

This clonotype was seen many times. V and J are TRBV24-1 and TRBJ1-5, with 10 bases identical to TRBD1. V trimming: 4 bases; J trimming: 7 bases; junction bases outside the gene matches: 3. The CDR3 is 14 amino acids. The germline CDR1 and CDR2 sequences are KGHDR and SFDVKD. CDR3: CATSDRDRGQPQHF. In DNA, the CDR3 is TGTGCCACCAGTGACCGGGACAGGGGACAGCCCCAGCATTTT.

On this clonotype itself: Given a much more abundant clone one base away, this may be a read error. V and J are TRBV9 and TRBJ2-7, with a tentative D call TRBD2 (7 bases). Trimming shortened V by 1 base and J by 0 bases, and 11 bases separated the two germline ends. CDR3 length: 15 amino acids. CDR1 is SGDLS, CDR2 YYNGEE, per germline. The CDR3 bases are TGTGCCAGCAGCGTAAGGGGGGGCAGCTCCTACGAGCAGTACTTC. The encoded protein is CASSVRGGSSYEQYF.

This clonotype was counted ten times or more. The chain couples TRBV5-1 to TRBJ2-7; D uncertain. This CDR3 spans 13 amino acids. V lost 4 bases and J lost 4, with 12 bases in between. Germline CDR1 is SGHRS and CDR2 is YFSETQ. CDR3 residues: CASSGAQRYEQYF. DNA of the CDR3: TGCGCCAGCAGCGGAGCCCAAAGGTACGAGCAGTACTTC. Together with reference TRBV5-1 and TRBJ2-7, the CDR3 gives the full variable domain: KAGVTQTPRYLIKTRGQQVTLSCSPISGHRSVSWYQQTPGQGLQFLFEYFSETQRNKGNFPGRFSGRQFSNSRSEMNVSTLELGDSALYLCASSGAQRYEQYFGPGTRLTVT.

This clonotype was counted many times. The chain is built from TRBV11-2 and TRBJ2-1; 8 nucleotides line up with TRBD1. Germline V CDR1 and CDR2: SGHAT, FQNNGV. V shed 1 base and J 6 bases; nucleotides not matched to a gene: 5. This CDR3 is 15 amino acids long. DNA of the CDR3: TGTGCCAGCAGCTTAGCCAGGGGGCGCGTCAATGAGCAGTTCTTC. Its translation is CASSLARGRVNEQFF.

This clonotype was observed at least ten times. The chain is built from TRBV20-1 and TRBJ2-7; 8 bases are a match to TRBD2. Per germline, CDR1 DFQATT and CDR2 SNEGSKA (reference sequence). The V segment lost 1 base and the J segment 2 bases; nucleotides outside the gene matches: 1. This CDR3 spans 13 amino acids. In DNA form, the CDR3 reads TGCAGTGCTAGAGCGGGAGGGCCCTACGAGCAGTACTTC. Protein sequence: CSARAGGPYEQYF.

The V and J genes are TRBV5-1 and TRBJ2-1, with TRBD2 as a possible D gene (5 bases). Germline-derived CDR1 and CDR2 are SGHRS and YFSETQ. The CDR3 is 12 amino acids. V shed 4 bases and J shed 10 bases, with 12 bases lying between them. The CDR3 sequence is CASSPGGREQFF. The CDR3 DNA sequence: TGCGCCAGCAGCCCCGGAGGTAGGGAGCAGTTCTTC.

The genes are TRBV9 and TRBJ2-7; D perhaps matches TRBD2 (5 bases). The V end was cut by 4 bases, the J end by 5 bases, with 16 bases between. Germline loops: CDR1 SGDLS, CDR2 YYNGEE. The CDR3 runs 14 residues. The CDR3 nucleotides are TGTGCCAGCAGCCCCCTCGCGGGTTTCGACGAGCAGTACTTC. Translated: CASSPLAGFDEQYF.

About this clonotype itself: A read error is possible here, since a much larger clone lies one base away. This rearrangement joins TRBV2 to TRBJ2-7, with D uncertain. The CDR3 totals 12 residues. Germline CDR1 SNHLY, CDR2 FYNNEI. The CDR3 is CVSSPGPYEQYF. The CDR3 nucleotides are TGTGTCAGCAGTCCCGGGCCTTACGAGCAGTACTTC.

There are a few counts of this clonotype. The chain recombines TRBV18 with TRBJ2-7; 9 bases are a match to TRBD1. This CDR3 comprises 14 residues. Germline lookup yields CDR1 KGHSH and CDR2 LQKENI. The V segment lost 6 bases and the J segment 3 bases; nucleotides outside the gene matches: 6. The CDR3 is CASSSGTGSYEQYF. The CDR3 nucleotides are TGTGCCAGCTCGTCCGGGACAGGGAGCTACGAGCAGTACTTC.

As regards this clonotype: The junction departs from germline at one end; a sequencing error may be responsible. The J gene is TRBJ1-1, the V gene TRBV6-2 or TRBV6-3, with D tentatively TRBD1 (5 bases). The CDR3 has 11 residues. Germline CDR1 is MNHEY and CDR2 is SVGEGT. CDR3 sequence: CACRENTEAFF. The DNA for the CDR3 is TGTGCCTGCAGGGAAAACACTGAAGCTTTCTTT.

This clonotype came up a few times. The chain links TRBV6-1 to TRBJ2-7; D is ambiguous. With 3 bases removed from V and 3 bases from J, the gap between germline ends came to 12 bases. The CDR3 runs to 14 residues. Germline CDR1 MNHNS, CDR2 SASEGT. CDR3 sequence (DNA): TGTGCCAGCAGTGATTCCGTTTTAATCTACGAGCAGTACTTC. This sequence encodes CASSDSVLIYEQYF.

This clonotype was observed at least ten times. The V call is TRBV7-8, the J call TRBJ2-5; TRBD2 matches 7 bases. There are 14 residues in the CDR3. Germline CDR1 and CDR2: SGHVS and FQNEAQ. Trimming took 4 bases from V and 3 from J; bases not matched to a gene: 5. This CDR3 is CASSCSSGEETQYF. Here the CDR3 DNA reads TGTGCCAGCAGCTGTTCTAGCGGAGAAGAGACCCAGTACTTC.

This clonotype was counted many times. The chain employs TRBV11-2 and TRBJ2-1, with D tentatively TRBD1 (6 bases). This CDR3 is 13 amino acids long. V was trimmed by 8 bases and J by 6 bases, leaving 14 bases between them. The germline CDR1 and CDR2 sequences are SGHAT and FQNNGV. The CDR3 nucleotides read TGTGCCAGCGCCGGACAGACACTCAATGAGCAGTTCTTC. It codes for CASAGQTLNEQFF. The variable domain in full, with the rest retrieved from reference TRBV11-2 and TRBJ2-1, is EAGVAQSPRYKIIEKRQSVAFWCNPISGHATLYWYQQILGQGPKLLIQFQNNGVVDDSQLPKDRFSAERLKGVDSTLKIQPAKLEDSAVYLCASAGQTLNEQFFGPGTRLTVL.

This clonotype was seen at least ten times. This chain joins TRBV12-3 or TRBV12-4 and TRBJ1-4; TRBD1 matches 7 bases. This CDR3 has 14 amino acids. The V segment lost 7 bases and the J segment 4 bases; nucleotides outside the gene matches: 6. The CDR3 region has the DNA TGTGCCAGCAACACGGGACAGCATAATGAAAAACTGTTTTTT. Amino acids: CASNTGQHNEKLFF.

This clonotype was recorded at least ten times. The chain combines TRBV7-9 with TRBJ2-3; 16 bases line up with TRBD2. J was trimmed by 3 bases and V by 4 bases; bases with no gene match: 1. The germline V gene has CDR1 SEHNR and CDR2 FQNEAQ (reference sequence). This CDR3 region has 16 residues. The CDR3 is CASSSGLAGGTDTQYF. CDR3 sequence (DNA): TGTGCCAGCAGCTCGGGACTAGCGGGAGGGACAGATACGCAGTATTTT. The entire variable domain, with the rest obtained from reference TRBV7-9 and TRBJ2-3, is as follows: DTGVSQNPRHKITKRGQNVTFRCDPISEHNRLYWYRQTLGQGPEFLTYFQNEAQLEKSRLLSDRFSAERPKGSFSTLEIQRTEQGDSAMYLCASSSGLAGGTDTQYFGPGTRLTVL.

There are many counts of this clonotype. The genes are TRBV7-3 and TRBJ2-2; D not resolved. Germline V lookup: CDR1 SGHTA, CDR2 FQGTGA. CDR3 size: 15 residues. V was clipped by 4 bases and J by 6 bases, with 15 bases between them. CDR3 residues: CASSSMGRGAGELFF. CDR3 sequence (DNA): TGTGCCAGCAGCTCGATGGGTCGCGGAGCCGGGGAGCTGTTTTTT. Full variable domain (rest looked up from reference TRBV7-3 and TRBJ2-2): GAGVSQTPSNKVTEKGKYVELRCDPISGHTALYWYRQSLGQGPEFLIYFQGTGAADDSGLPNDRFFAVRPEGSVSTLKIQRTERGDSAVYLCASSSMGRGAGELFFGEGSRLTVL.

This clonotype was picked up many times. This chain connects TRBV2 to TRBJ2-1, with TRBD2 matching 9 bases. The junction had 8 bases not matched to a gene; V was cut back by 4 bases and J by 7 bases. CDR3 length: 15 amino acids. The germline gives CDR1 SNHLY, CDR2 FYNNEI. The CDR3 sequence: CASSVAGGRVNEQFF. In DNA form, the CDR3 reads TGTGCCAGCAGTGTTGCGGGAGGGCGAGTGAATGAGCAGTTCTTC.

This clonotype appeared many times. The CDR3 is CAISESAQSVVGELFF. CDR3 DNA: TGTGCCATCAGTGAGTCGGCTCAGAGTGTGGTCGGGGAGCTGTTTTTT. V and J are TRBV10-3 and TRBJ2-2; D gene unclear. Germline CDR1 ENHRY, CDR2 SYGVKD. This CDR3 comprises 16 residues. Trimming removed 0 bases at V and 7 bases at J, with 15 bases between.

This clonotype has a count of ten or more. The V and J genes are TRBV12-3 or TRBV12-4 and TRBJ2-3, with unresolved D. There are 12 residues in the CDR3. Trimming removed 5 bases from V and 5 bases from J, with 8 bases in between. The chain's CDR3 is CASSGVVDTQYF. The CDR3, as DNA: TGTGCCAGCAGTGGTGTGGTAGATACGCAGTATTTT.

This clonotype was found many times. The genes are TRBV27 and TRBJ2-3; 13 bases fit TRBD2. V dropped 4 bases and J dropped 5; count of bases not matched to a gene: 12. The CDR3 has 18 residues. The germline CDR1 and CDR2 sequences are MNHEY and SMNVEV (reference sequence). The CDR3 reads CASSSWGGLAGLGDTQYF. CDR3 nucleotides: TGTGCCAGCAGTTCTTGGGGGGGACTAGCGGGATTGGGAGATACGCAGTATTTT.

The table lists this clonotype with many counts. This chain connects TRBV18 to TRBJ2-3; D is undetermined. CDR1 and CDR2 (germline): KGHSH, LQKENI. The V end was cut by 6 bases, the J end by 5 bases, with 12 bases between. The CDR3 loop spans 13 amino acids. The CDR3 sequence is CASSEHGGDTQYF. CDR3 nucleotides: TGTGCCAGCTCGGAACATGGTGGAGATACGCAGTATTTT.

In this sample, this clonotype turned up many times. The chain has TRBV7-9 and TRBJ1-1; 8 bases fit TRBD1. Germline V gene sequence: CDR1 SEHNR, CDR2 FQNEAQ (reference sequence). V dropped 5 bases and J dropped 0; count of bases not matched to a gene: 11. The CDR3 is 17 residues long. The CDR3 reads CASSPQGAQGVNTEAFF. The CDR3 nucleotides are TGTGCCAGCAGCCCCCAGGGGGCGCAGGGGGTGAACACTGAAGCTTTCTTT.

This clonotype has more than one count but fewer than ten. This chain links TRBV7-9 with TRBJ1-1, with 7 positions matching TRBD1. The germline gives CDR1 SEHNR, CDR2 FQNEAQ (reference sequence). Unmatched junction bases numbered 8, after V lost 2 bases and J lost 11 bases. The length of the CDR3 is 13 residues. The DNA for the CDR3 is TGTGCCAGCAGCTTACCGAACAGGGGTCGCGCTTTCTTT. As protein: CASSLPNRGRAFF.

In its sample, this clonotype was seen many times. The rearrangement uses TRBV7-8 and TRBJ2-1; 9 nucleotides line up with TRBD2. This CDR3 comprises 16 residues. V dropped 5 bases and J dropped 6; count of bases not matched to a gene: 11. The V gene's germline CDR1 is SGHVS and CDR2 FQNEAQ. Here the CDR3 DNA reads TGTGCCAGCAGCCGCCCCCGGACTAGCGATGTCAATGAGCAGTTCTTC. Residues: CASSRPRTSDVNEQFF.

The table lists this clonotype with many counts. One junction end does not reproduce the germline sequence, and a read error may be involved. The DNA of the CDR3 is TGTGCCAGCAGGTTGGACAGGGGGTACGAGCAGTACTTC. It specifies CASRLDRGYEQYF. The chain links TRBV5-8 to TRBJ2-7; 10 bases fit TRBD1. Germline V gene lookup returns CDR1 SGHTS and CDR2 YDEGEE. The CDR3 has 13 residues.

This clonotype was seen ten or more times. The gene calls are TRBV5-5 and TRBJ2-7; possible D gene TRBD2, 5 bases. Trimming pared 2 bases from V and 4 bases from J, leaving 7 bases between. The CDR3 length is 12 residues. Germline values: CDR1 SGHKS, CDR2 YYEKEE (reference sequence). CDR3 coding DNA: TGTGCCAGCAGCTTCCGGGGTTACGAGCAGTACTTC. The encoded protein is CASSFRGYEQYF. Full variable domain (remainder filled in from reference TRBV5-5 and TRBJ2-7): DAGVTQSPTHLIKTRGQQVTLRCSPISGHKSVSWYQQVLGQGPQFIFQYYEKEERGRGNFPDRFSARQFPNYSSELNVNALLLGDSALYLCASSFRGYEQYFGPGTRLTVT.